This TCR beta chain was observed in a study of early T cells in non-severe SARS-CoV-2 infection. TCRdb re-analysed the 5' RACE reads in MiXCR, keeping a single row per CDR3 protein. The table has some 48,000 distinct CDR3 sequences, about 12% seen once. The CDR3 consists of 13 residues. Germline CDR1 DFQATT, CDR2 SNEGSKA (reference sequence). Trimming took off 7 bases at V and 6 bases at J, with 17 bases between the two ends. The chain couples TRBV20-1 to TRBJ2-3; D may match TRBD1 or TRBD2 (5 bases each). The origin of this receptor is an adult who was a healthcare worker with PCR-confirmed SARS-CoV-2 infection or an uninfected control (not recorded which). Material: whole blood. The CDR3 DNA is TGCAGTGTCCGTCCGGGGCCGGGGGATACGCAGTATTTT. Protein sequence: CSVRPGPGDTQYF.